Presented here are 12 T cell receptor beta chains from one specimen sequenced in a study of CD8 T cells in ankylosing spondylitis. TCRdb re-analysed the 5' RACE reads in MiXCR, keeping a single row per CDR3 protein. This table has roughly 200,000 distinct CDR3 sequences, under 30% appearing once. Sample: blood, either unsorted or a sorted T cell fraction (not recorded which). The source of these receptors is a male donor with ankylosing spondylitis or in good health (not recorded which).

In its sample, this clonotype was seen many times. This chain links TRBV7-6 with TRBJ1-1, with D perhaps TRBD1 (5 bases). This CDR3 comprises 13 residues. V was trimmed by 2 bases and J by 11 bases, leaving 15 bases between them. The V gene's germline CDR1 is SGHVS and CDR2 FNYEAQ. CDR3 amino acids: CASSLTGGVSAFF. CDR3 DNA: TGTGCCAGCAGCTTAACAGGAGGCGTCAGCGCTTTCTTT.

This clonotype was observed at least ten times. The chain carries TRBV29-1 and TRBJ2-7; D not certain. The CDR3 sequence is 11 residues long. V was trimmed by 6 bases and J by 0 bases, leaving 6 bases between them. Germline CDR1 SQVTM, CDR2 ANQGSEA. CDR3 DNA sequence: TGCAGCGTAACTTCCTCCTACGAGCAGTACTTC. This sequence encodes CSVTSSYEQYF.

This chain links TRBV20-1 with TRBJ1-5; 8 bases match TRBD1. Germline V lookup: CDR1 DFQATT, CDR2 SNEGSKA (reference sequence). The CDR3 loop spans 17 amino acids. V lost 0 bases and J lost 7; bases outside the gene matches: 14. The CDR3 nucleotides read TGCAGTGCTAGAGATTGGGGGACAGGTTTTTTTGGACAGCCCCAGCATTTT. Its translation: CSARDWGTGFFGQPQHF.

The sample holds a few counts of this clonotype. The rearrangement uses TRBV20-1 and TRBJ2-5, with D hard to call. Germline CDR1 is DFQATT and CDR2 is SNEGSKA (reference sequence). The CDR3 totals 12 residues. With 8 bases removed from V and 0 bases from J, the gap between germline ends came to 10 bases. The CDR3 DNA sequence: TGCAGTACCATCTACTACCAAGAGACCCAGTACTTC. It specifies CSTIYYQETQYF.

This clonotype appeared many times. The chain links TRBV12-3 or TRBV12-4 to TRBJ1-2, with 11 positions matching TRBD1. CDR3 length equals 16 residues. Trimming at V came to 6 bases and at J to 6 bases, leaving 12 bases not matched to a gene. This chain's CDR3 is CASSLGQGAIGNGYTF. The CDR3 DNA sequence: TGTGCCAGCAGCCTAGGACAGGGGGCGATTGGGAATGGCTACACCTTC.

The chain employs TRBV20-1 and TRBJ2-2, with D possibly matching TRBD1 (7 bases). Germline V lookup: CDR1 DFQATT, CDR2 SNEGSKA (reference sequence). Trimming took off 0 bases at V and 6 bases at J, with 17 bases between the two ends. The CDR3 covers 16 residues. CDR3 loop: CSARDRRQGGAGELFF. Here the CDR3 DNA reads TGCAGTGCTAGAGATCGGAGACAGGGAGGCGCCGGGGAGCTGTTTTTT.

This chain joins TRBV5-5 and TRBJ2-3; 9 bases map to TRBD1. V trimming: 2 bases; J trimming: 5 bases; junction bases outside the gene matches: 3. The CDR3 length is 14 residues. CDR1 and CDR2 (germline): SGHKS, YYEKEE (reference sequence). The CDR3 DNA reads as TGTGCCAGCAGCTTACAGGGGGCTGGAGATACGCAGTATTTT. Protein sequence: CASSLQGAGDTQYF.

This clonotype has ten or more counts. At one boundary the junction diverges from the germline segment, which might be a read error. The chain employs TRBV12-3 or TRBV12-4 and TRBJ2-3, with D uncertain. CDR3 length equals 10 residues. In DNA, the CDR3 is TGTGCCAGCAGCAAAGATACGCAGTATTTT. It yields the protein CASSKDTQYF.

This chain joins TRBV5-1 and TRBJ2-2, with 8 bases fitting TRBD2. CDR1 is SGHRS, CDR2 YFSETQ, per germline. The V segment lost 2 bases and the J segment 1 base; nucleotides outside the gene matches: 1. The CDR3 has 15 amino acids. Here the CDR3 reads CASSFSGKNTGELFF. CDR3 nucleotide sequence: TGCGCCAGCAGCTTTAGCGGGAAGAACACCGGGGAGCTGTTTTTT.

The V and J genes are TRBV6-1 and TRBJ2-6; D may be TRBD2 (6 bases). The CDR3 totals 15 residues. V dropped 7 bases and J dropped 2 bases, with 12 bases sitting between them. CDR1 is MNHNS, CDR2 SASEGT, per germline. The CDR3 spells CASTAGGTGANVLTF. CDR3 coding DNA: TGTGCCAGCACCGCAGGAGGGACTGGGGCCAACGTCCTGACTTTC.

In its sample, this clonotype was seen many times. This chain uses TRBV4-3 with TRBJ2-7, with 9 bases identical to TRBD2. Germline-derived CDR1 and CDR2 are LGHNA and YSLEER. The CDR3 runs 15 residues. V lost 2 bases to trimming and J lost 2 bases; unmatched junction nucleotides: 4. DNA for the CDR3: TGCGCCAGCAGCCAACGGGCTAGCGGGACCTACGAGCAGTACTTC. Residues: CASSQRASGTYEQYF.

This clonotype was seen many times. This chain joins TRBV20-1 and TRBJ2-7; the D gene could be TRBD1 or TRBD2 (6 bases each). The V end lost 6 bases, the J end lost 3 bases, and 12 bases lay between the germline ends. CDR3 length: 12 residues. CDR1 DFQATT and CDR2 SNEGSKA come from the germline V gene (reference sequence). The CDR3 sequence is CSARKGGYEQYF. CDR3 sequence (DNA): TGCAGTGCGAGAAAGGGGGGCTACGAGCAGTACTTC.